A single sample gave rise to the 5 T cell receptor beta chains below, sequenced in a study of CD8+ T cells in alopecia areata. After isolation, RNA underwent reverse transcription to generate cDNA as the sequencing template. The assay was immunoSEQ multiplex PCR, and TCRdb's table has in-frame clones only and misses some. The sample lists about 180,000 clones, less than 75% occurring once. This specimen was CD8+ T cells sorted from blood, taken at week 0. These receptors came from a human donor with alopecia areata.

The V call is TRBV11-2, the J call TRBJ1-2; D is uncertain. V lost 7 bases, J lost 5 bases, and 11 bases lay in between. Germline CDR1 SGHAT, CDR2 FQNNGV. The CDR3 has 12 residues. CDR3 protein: CASTATEYGYTF. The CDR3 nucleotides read TGTGCCAGCACCGCGACCGAGTATGGCTACACCTTC. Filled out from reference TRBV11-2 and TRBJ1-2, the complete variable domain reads EAGVAQSPRYKIIEKRQSVAFWCNPISGHATLYWYQQILGQGPKLLIQFQNNGVVDDSQLPKDRFSAERLKGVDSTLKIQPAKLEDSAVYLCASTATEYGYTFGSGTRLTVV.

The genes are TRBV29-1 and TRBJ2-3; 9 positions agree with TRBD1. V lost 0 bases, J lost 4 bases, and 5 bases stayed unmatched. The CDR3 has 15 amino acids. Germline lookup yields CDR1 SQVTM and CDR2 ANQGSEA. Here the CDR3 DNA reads TGCAGCGTTGAAGAAGGAGGACAGGGGCCAGATACGCAGTATTTT. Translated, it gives CSVEEGGQGPDTQYF.

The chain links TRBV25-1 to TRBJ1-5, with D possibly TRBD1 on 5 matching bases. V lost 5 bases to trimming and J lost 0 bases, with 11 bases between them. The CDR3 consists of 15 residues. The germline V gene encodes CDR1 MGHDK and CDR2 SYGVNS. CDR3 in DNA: TGTGCCAGCAGTTCAGGGAAATATAGCAATCAGCCCCAGCATTTT. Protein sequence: CASSSGKYSNQPQHF.

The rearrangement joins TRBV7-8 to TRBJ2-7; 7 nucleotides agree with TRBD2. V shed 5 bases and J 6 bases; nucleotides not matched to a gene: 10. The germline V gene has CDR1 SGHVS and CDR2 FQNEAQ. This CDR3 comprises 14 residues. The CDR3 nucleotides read TGTGCCAGCAGCCAAATTAGCGGGTTCGGCGAGCAGTACTTC. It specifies CASSQISGFGEQYF.

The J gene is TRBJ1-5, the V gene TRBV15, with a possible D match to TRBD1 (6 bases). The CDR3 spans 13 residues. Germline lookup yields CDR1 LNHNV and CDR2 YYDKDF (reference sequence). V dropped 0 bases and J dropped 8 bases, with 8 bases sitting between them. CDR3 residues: CATSRDRGEPQHF. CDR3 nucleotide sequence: TGTGCCACCAGCAGAGATAGGGGGGAGCCCCAGCATTTT.